This T cell receptor beta chain came from a study of cytomegalovirus exposure and HLA in healthy donors (dated by TCRdb to about 2017). Broadly, across the study: An earlier analysis of 587 of the donors reported 250 to 300 Gb of sequence data and around 100 million unique TCR beta sequences obtained from 150 million to 200 million T cells. Of the roughly 400 genotyped donors, approximately 83% fell in the genetic ancestry cluster associated with self-reported Caucasian donors. The study combined high-throughput TCR immunosequencing, statistical association of individual TCRs with disease status, and machine learning to predict cytomegalovirus infection status. Donor age, sex, ethnicity and CMV serostatus were compiled alongside the repertoire data. All discovery cohort repertoires had been generated using a single sequencing platform. The study profiled the T cell repertoires of more than 500 subjects by immunosequencing and related them to cytomegalovirus serostatus. A later genetic analysis used genome-wide SNP genotypes for about three fifths of the 666 donors, treating that subset as a discovery cohort. Typing coverage differed by locus: A, B, C, DRB1 and DQB1 were typed in roughly 620-640 donors, DQA1 in approximately 520, DPA1 in approximately 610, and DPB1 in just under 490. In a later analysis, previously published TCR beta repertoires from 670 or so donors were re-analyzed and high-resolution HLA genotyping was added so that TCR occurrence patterns could be studied. The aim of the study was to test whether cataloging public T cell receptors could identify signatures of past pathogen exposure. An earlier analysis of about 600 of the donors used high-throughput TCR beta sequencing to judge whether each TCR beta V gene segment behaved as functional or pseudogenic. In addition to the first cohort of several hundred subjects, a separate validation cohort of some 120 different subjects was used. Class I and class II HLA loci were covered by the typing at four-digit resolution. The later analysis used no new phenotypic data to find candidate immune exposures, relying instead on TCR beta sequences and their occurrence across donors. Roughly 300 gigabases of sequencing data and some 85 million unique TCR sequences were included in an early release covering roughly 600 HLA-typed donors. Four to six DR-DQ haplotypes were handled as single units for association and clustering, since linkage in the cohort was strong. Among about 400 genotyped donors of the cohort, an average of about 240,000 unique TCR beta nucleotide sequences was sequenced per donor, of which 15% to 20% were non-productive. What the authors observed across the whole study: CMV serostatus was the only immune exposure information available for the cohort. A cluster of highly shared sequence variants was judged likely to be a technical artifact of the sequencing pipeline. A later genetic analysis reported fewer N-insertions in productive TCRs among donors in an Asian-associated ancestry cluster than the roughly 700-donor mean. Because HLA typing was missing for some donors at each locus, association tests included only the typed subset. The authors suggested that the approach could potentially be generalized to other disease states and immunological phenotypes. Three of the identified cytomegalovirus-associated TCR beta chains were confirmed in vitro to be specific for cytomegalovirus antigens. Linkage disequilibrium might explain the correlated functional status among segregating V segments, but an unknown experimental factor could not be ruled out. An association between a missense DCLRE1C variant and V-gene and J-gene trimming of TCR beta chains was found in a later genetic analysis and replicated in an independent cohort. In a later analysis, several top co-occurrence clusters were reported to appear linked to parvovirus B19, influenza, CMV and Epstein-Barr virus. The classifier was reported to diagnose cytomegalovirus status with high specificity and sensitivity in both the original cohort and the validation cohort. Most CMV-associated TCR beta chains appeared to be HLA-restricted in a later analysis, and the HLA associations seemed to be driven largely by CMV exposure. Because counts were too low, approximately 18 rarely observed V segments, including chromosome 9 orphons, were excluded from the earlier analysis of several hundred of the donors. Some IMGT-functional V segments, including TRBV6-2 and TRBV6-3, could not be distinguished by the 87-base-pair reads and were therefore excluded. In a later analysis, HLA-associated TCR beta chains showed more clonal expansion and lower generation probabilities than non-associated chains that were equally common. Assigning TCR associations to individual alleles was difficult when HLA alleles, especially DR and DQ, strongly co-occurred. The cohort was sequenced for TCR beta chains only, and without alpha or paired-chain data the features that could be detected were limited. Specific HLA alleles were associated with 18,000 or so TCR beta sequences at a false discovery rate of 0.05 in a later analysis. In an earlier analysis of around 600 of the donors, most TCR beta V segments appeared in productive rearrangements about 87% or about 30% of the time, broadly matching IMGT annotations. The study listed 164 TCR beta chains as associated with cytomegalovirus. A further reported finding was that TCR beta sequences accurately predicted the HLA-A and HLA-B alleles for most subjects in the first cohort. Most TCR sequences were observed very rarely across donors, whereas some public TCRs were present in many individuals. Sequencing depth was assumed to be roughly uniform across donors in the presence/absence analyses, though that assumption may not hold. In a later analysis, TCR association rates were found to vary across HLA loci, with the most associated TCRs seen for DRB1 alleles and the fewest for HLA-C alleles.

CDR1 and CDR2 are read off the germline V gene as SGHRS and YFSETQ. The CDR3 runs 15 amino acids, cysteine and phenylalanine included. Kept here is only the CDR3 DNA, which spans 45 bases and is read in frame from base 1. V drops 0 bases and J drops 5 bases, leaving 11 bases in between. Library preparation used the immunoSEQ multiplex PCR assay. The multiplex PCR relied on a mix of 60 forward primers for TCR Vbeta segments and 13 reverse primers for TCR Jbeta segments. The CDR3 region of rearranged TCR beta genes was amplified from genomic DNA by a multiplex PCR assay. On the Illumina HiSeq System, the amplified TCR beta libraries were sequenced as 87-base-pair reads. Processing in the source paper ran as follows. Across the roughly 600 repertoires, a later analysis counted approximately 83 million unique TCR beta chains, roughly 11 million of which were shared by at least two donors. A nearest-neighbor algorithm error-corrected the raw reads and collapsed the reads into unique sequences, merging closely related sequences to remove PCR and sequencing errors. Alignment of CDR3 sequences to IMGT reference sequences was used to assign V, D and J gene segments. For a sequence to be retained, a match of at least six nucleotides was required to both a V gene segment and a J gene segment. Rearrangements were called productive when the CDR3 lacked stop codons and stayed in frame with V and J; all others were non-productive. Following IMGT convention, CDR3 was defined as the stretch from the second conserved V-encoded cysteine to the conserved J-encoded phenylalanine. In an earlier analysis of around 540 of the donors, sequences lacking an unambiguous match to a single V gene segment were excluded. In an earlier analysis of 500 to 750 of the donors, V segments were called functional above 56.7% productive rearrangements and were called segregating when the between-donor standard deviation exceeded 5%. A statistical classification framework was developed to diagnose cytomegalovirus status using the catalog of TCR beta chain sequences. V and J gene assignment, in a later analysis, came from comparing TCR nucleotide sequences with IMGT/GENE-DB human TR gene sequences. In a later analysis, CDR3 sequences and most-parsimonious VDJ recombination scenarios were assigned using the TCRdist pipeline. A later analysis defined each TCR beta chain by its CDR3 amino acid sequence plus V-gene family, and excluded reads lacking a unique V-gene family. In a later analysis, some 600 highly shared, low-generation-probability nucleotide sequences were removed to address suspected cross-contamination and a sequencing artifact. In a later analysis, a clonal expansion index was calculated for each public chain from normalized within-repertoire ranks of inferred template counts. Generation probabilities in a later analysis came from a VDJ recombination model fitted to out-of-frame rearrangements, and those results were checked against IGoR. In a later analysis, TCR-TCR, TCR-HLA and TCR-CMV co-occurrence was scored with hypergeometric tests, and a repertoire-size bias correction was applied to TCR pairs. In a later analysis, false discovery rates were estimated by permuting HLA or CMV assignments 20 times. In a later analysis, co-occurring TCRs were grouped with DBSCAN, and TCRdist sequence similarity was added when clustering was performed within HLA-allele-positive subsets. Repertoires with fewer than 30,000 or more than 120,000 public chains, plus five repertoires with anomalous nucleotide sharing, were excluded from co-occurrence clustering. TCRdb carries this immuneACCESS record with in-frame sequences only. Its versions omit some clonotypes, under half of them owing to an unresolved V gene in the studies checked, with the rest unexplained. V, J and clone size were drawn from that table, and D and trimming were deduced from the DNA. The sample table lists 82,000 or so clones, 10% of them with a count of one. The top ten clones comprise approximately 23% of the sample.

Points on this clone: No cognate antigen has been identified for it. It has no much larger one-base neighbor in the sample; base qualities were not kept.

The cohort comprised under 700 healthy bone marrow donors. Cohort members were all nominally healthy when sampled, although unrecorded immune exposures were likely present. The donor was CMV seropositive and belonged to the group of around 300 seropositive cohort members. Each donor provided a peripheral blood sample, and peripheral blood mononuclear cells were used for TCR beta sequencing. The Qiagen DNeasy Blood Extraction Kit was used to extract genomic DNA from the blood cell samples. Source material: PBMCs. In this chain, TRBV5-1 is recombined with TRBJ1-4; no D segment can be confidently identified. This receptor was obtained from a man in his 60s in good health and CMV-seropositive. In nucleotides, the sequence is TGCGCCAGCAGCTTGGAGCGCCAGCCAAATGAAAAACTGTTTTTT. It is translated as CASSLERQPNEKLFF.